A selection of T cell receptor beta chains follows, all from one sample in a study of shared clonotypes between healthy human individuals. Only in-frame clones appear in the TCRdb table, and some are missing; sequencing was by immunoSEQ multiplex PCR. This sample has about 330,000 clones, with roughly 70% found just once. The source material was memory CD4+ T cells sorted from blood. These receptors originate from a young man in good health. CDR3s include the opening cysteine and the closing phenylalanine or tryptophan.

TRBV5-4,CASSLPKEAQYF
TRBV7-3,CASRNSRDTEAFF
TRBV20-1,CSAPGETQYF
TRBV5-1,CASSLGDRGYQGDTQYF
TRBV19,CASRKRGETYEQYF
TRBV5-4,CASSRRQGTNTEAFF
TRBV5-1,CASSSHVGTEAFF
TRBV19,CASKDPSSNTQYF
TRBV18,CASSKTREDNEQFF
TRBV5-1,CASSLAGQWEAEAFF
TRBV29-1,CSVDALAGGVNEQFF
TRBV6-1,CASSGASGFGNIQYF
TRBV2,CASIFPTGIRYGYTF
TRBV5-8,CASSLMGVYEQYF
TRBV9,CASSVGQGGYGYTF
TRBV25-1,CASTTGLASNQPQHF
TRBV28,CASSLNRDNNEQFF
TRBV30,CAWSRFPRGKNTEAFF
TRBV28,CATEVTEAFF
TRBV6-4,CASSDKAGGTDTQYF
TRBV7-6,CASSFYKTNTEAFF
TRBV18,CASSQQRLAGVGETQYF